This T cell receptor (beta chain) was recovered during a study of T cells in Graves' hyperthyroidism and ophthalmopathy. RNA transcripts gave rise to amplified TCR beta CDR3 regions. The TCR CDR3 was amplified in a first-round RT-PCR using the HTBI primer set. One entry per CDR3 protein, called by TCRdb with MiXCR from the multiplex PCR reads. The table lists about 570,000 distinct CDR3 sequences, about 14% of them singletons. An absence of ophthalmopathy progression within 18 months meant stable Graves' hyperthyroidism. The germline gives CDR1 DFQATT, CDR2 SNEGSKA (reference sequence). With 1 base removed from V and 2 bases from J, the gap between germline ends came to 12 bases. CDR3 length: 14 amino acids. This clonotype was detected many times.

This chain uses TRBV20-1 with TRBJ2-7; D is ambiguous. This TCR derives from a woman between 40 and 55 years old with Graves' hyperthyroidism. The sample was blood. The CDR3: CSARVPQLAYEQYF. The CDR3 DNA sequence: TGCAGTGCTAGAGTTCCCCAACTCGCCTACGAGCAGTACTTC.